This T cell receptor (beta chain) was identified in a study of blood T cell repertoires in COVID-19. Profiled with immunoSEQ multiplex PCR; TCRdb holds only in-frame clones, not every one. The sample contains over 200,000 clones, roughly nine tenths of which appear only once. In this sample, this clone turned up a few times. Germline-derived CDR1 and CDR2 are LGHNA and YNFKEQ. The CDR3 totals 17 residues. Germline trimming cut 4 bases from V and 7 bases from J; bases unmatched to any gene: 13. This chain uses TRBV4-2 with TRBJ1-6; 7 bases are a match to TRBD1. This receptor was identified in a woman in her forties or fifties in a cohort exposed to, infected with or recovered from COVID-19 (not recorded which). The sequenced sample was PBMCs or T cells enriched from blood (not recorded which). This CDR3 reads CASSREKRQGPNSPLHF. In DNA, the CDR3 is TGTGCCAGCAGCCGAGAAAAGAGACAGGGTCCAAATTCACCCCTCCACTTT.